This T cell receptor (beta chain) was identified during a study of T cells expressing NK-cell markers. Background on the study: Each TCR beta repertoire originated in sorted T cells that were CD3+CD56+NKG2C+, CD3+CD56+NKG2C- or CD3+CD56-NKG2C+. The sequencing cohort of eight donors included seven HCMV-seropositive individuals and one seronegative individual.

UMIs were included in TCR beta cDNA generated by 5'RACE template switching. TCRdb reworked the 5' RACE reads into one entry per CDR3 protein, no DNA. The repertoire shows approximately 460,000 distinct CDR3 sequences; the top ten hold 6% to 9.5%. On this clonotype itself: The antigen remains unidentified.

Overall study findings and caveats: It was still unclear whether expanded NKG2C+ T cell clones were HCMV specific.

Germline CDR1 and CDR2: SGDLS and YYNGEE. CDR3 length: 18 amino acids. The J gene is TRBJ2-3, the V gene TRBV9; TCRdb proposes TRBD1, but this gene call is untestable without DNA. The clonotype originates from a woman aged 18 to 69 in good health. Sequenced input: blood T cells: a sorted CD56 or NKG2C T cell subset, CD4+ or CD8+ T cells, or bulk PBMC T cells (not recorded which). The CDR3 region is CASSVRGVPSPSTDTQYF.